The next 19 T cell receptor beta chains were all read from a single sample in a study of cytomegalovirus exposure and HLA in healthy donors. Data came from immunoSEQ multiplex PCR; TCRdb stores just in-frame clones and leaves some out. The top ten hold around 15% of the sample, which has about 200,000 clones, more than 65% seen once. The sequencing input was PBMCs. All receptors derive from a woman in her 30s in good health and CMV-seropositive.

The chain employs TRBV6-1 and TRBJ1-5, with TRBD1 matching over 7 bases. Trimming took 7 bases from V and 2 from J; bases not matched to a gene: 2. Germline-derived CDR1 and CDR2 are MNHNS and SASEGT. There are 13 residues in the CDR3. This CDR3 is CASIDRGNQPQHF. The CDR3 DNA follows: TGTGCCAGCATCGACAGGGGCAATCAGCCCCAGCATTTT.

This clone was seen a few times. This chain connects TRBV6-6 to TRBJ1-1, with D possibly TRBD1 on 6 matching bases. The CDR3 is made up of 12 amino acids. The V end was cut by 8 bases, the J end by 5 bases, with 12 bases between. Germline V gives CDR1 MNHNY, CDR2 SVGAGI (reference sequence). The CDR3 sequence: CASAGALTEAFF. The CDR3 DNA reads TGTGCCAGCGCGGGGGCGCTGACTGAAGCTTTCTTT.

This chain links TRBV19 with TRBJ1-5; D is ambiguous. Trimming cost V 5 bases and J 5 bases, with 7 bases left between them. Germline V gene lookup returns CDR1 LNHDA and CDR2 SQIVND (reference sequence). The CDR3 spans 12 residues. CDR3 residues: CASSHRDQPQHF. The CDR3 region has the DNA TGTGCCAGTAGTCATCGCGATCAGCCCCAGCATTTT.

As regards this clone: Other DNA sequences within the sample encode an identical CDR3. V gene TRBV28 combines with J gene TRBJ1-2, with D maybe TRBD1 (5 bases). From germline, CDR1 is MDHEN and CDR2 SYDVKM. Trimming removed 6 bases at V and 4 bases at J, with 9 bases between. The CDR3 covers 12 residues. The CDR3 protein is CASRGTGYGYTF. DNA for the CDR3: TGTGCCAGCAGGGGGACTGGCTATGGCTACACCTTC.

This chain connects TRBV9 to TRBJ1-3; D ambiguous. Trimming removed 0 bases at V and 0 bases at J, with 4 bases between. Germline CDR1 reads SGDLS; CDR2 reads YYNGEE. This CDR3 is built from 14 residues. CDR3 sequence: CASSVASSGNTIYF. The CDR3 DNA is TGTGCCAGCAGCGTAGCTAGCTCTGGAAACACCATATATTTT. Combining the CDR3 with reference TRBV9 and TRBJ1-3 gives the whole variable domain DSGVTQTPKHLITATGQRVTLRCSPRSGDLSVYWYQQSLDQGLQFLIQYYNGEERAKGNILERFSAQQFPDLHSELNLSSLELGDSALYFCASSVASSGNTIYFGEGSWLTVV.

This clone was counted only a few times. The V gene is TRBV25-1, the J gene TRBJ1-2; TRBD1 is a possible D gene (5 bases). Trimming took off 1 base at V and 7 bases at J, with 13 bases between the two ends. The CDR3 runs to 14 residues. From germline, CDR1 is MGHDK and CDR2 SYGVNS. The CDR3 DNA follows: TGTGCCAGCAGTGAATGGGGCTCGGGTACTGGCTACACCTTC. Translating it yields CASSEWGSGTGYTF.

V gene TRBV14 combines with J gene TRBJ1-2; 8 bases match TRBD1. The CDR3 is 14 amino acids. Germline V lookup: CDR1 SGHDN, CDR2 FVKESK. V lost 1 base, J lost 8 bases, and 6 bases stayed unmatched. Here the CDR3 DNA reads TGTGCCAGCAGCCAAGCCAGGGGGCTGGGAGGCTACACCTTC. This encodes CASSQARGLGGYTF.

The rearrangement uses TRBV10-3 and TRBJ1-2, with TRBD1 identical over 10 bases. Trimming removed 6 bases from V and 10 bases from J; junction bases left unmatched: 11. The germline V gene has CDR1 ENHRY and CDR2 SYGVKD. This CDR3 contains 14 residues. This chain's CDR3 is CAIRGDRGVTDYTF. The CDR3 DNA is TGTGCCATCAGGGGGGACAGGGGTGTTACGGACTACACCTTC.

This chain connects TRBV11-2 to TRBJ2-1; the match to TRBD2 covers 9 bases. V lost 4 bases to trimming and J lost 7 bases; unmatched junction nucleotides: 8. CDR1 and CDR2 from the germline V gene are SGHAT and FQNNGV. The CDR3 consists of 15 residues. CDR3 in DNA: TGTGCCAGCAGCTCCAGTAGCGGGAGCTCAAATGAGCAGTTCTTC. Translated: CASSSSSGSSNEQFF. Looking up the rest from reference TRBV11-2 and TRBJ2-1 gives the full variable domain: EAGVAQSPRYKIIEKRQSVAFWCNPISGHATLYWYQQILGQGPKLLIQFQNNGVVDDSQLPKDRFSAERLKGVDSTLKIQPAKLEDSAVYLCASSSSSGSSNEQFFGPGTRLTVL.

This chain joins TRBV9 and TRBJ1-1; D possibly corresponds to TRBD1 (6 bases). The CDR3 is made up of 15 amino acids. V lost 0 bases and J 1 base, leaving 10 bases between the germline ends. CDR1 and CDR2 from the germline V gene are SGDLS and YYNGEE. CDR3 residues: CASSVVGTTNTEAFF. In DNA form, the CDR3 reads TGTGCCAGCAGCGTAGTAGGGACAACGAACACTGAAGCTTTCTTT.

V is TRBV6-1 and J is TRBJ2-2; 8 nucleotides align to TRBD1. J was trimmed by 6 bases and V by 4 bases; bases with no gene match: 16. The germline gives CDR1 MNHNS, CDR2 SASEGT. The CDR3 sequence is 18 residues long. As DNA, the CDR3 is TGTGCCAGCAGTGTGGAGGAGACCGGGACAGGCCGGCCCGGGGAGCTGTTTTTT. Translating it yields CASSVEETGTGRPGELFF.

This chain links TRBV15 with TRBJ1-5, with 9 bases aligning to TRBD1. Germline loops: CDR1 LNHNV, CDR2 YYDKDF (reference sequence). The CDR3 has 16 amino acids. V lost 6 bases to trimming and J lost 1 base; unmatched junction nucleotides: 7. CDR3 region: CATRQDRGLSNQPQHF. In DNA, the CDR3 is TGTGCCACCAGACAAGACAGGGGGTTAAGCAATCAGCCCCAGCATTTT.

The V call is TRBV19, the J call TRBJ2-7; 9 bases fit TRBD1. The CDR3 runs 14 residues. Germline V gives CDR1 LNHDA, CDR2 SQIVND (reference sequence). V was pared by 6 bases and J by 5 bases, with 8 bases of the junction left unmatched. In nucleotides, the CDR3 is TGTGCCAGTAGCCAACAGGGGGCTGGGAACGAGCAGTACTTC. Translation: CASSQQGAGNEQYF.

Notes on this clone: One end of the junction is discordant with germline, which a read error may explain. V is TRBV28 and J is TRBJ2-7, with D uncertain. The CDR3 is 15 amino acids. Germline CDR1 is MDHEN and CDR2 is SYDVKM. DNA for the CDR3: TGTGCCAGCACCTCATCAGGTACAGTTTCCTCCGAGCAGTACTTC. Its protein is CASTSSGTVSSEQYF.

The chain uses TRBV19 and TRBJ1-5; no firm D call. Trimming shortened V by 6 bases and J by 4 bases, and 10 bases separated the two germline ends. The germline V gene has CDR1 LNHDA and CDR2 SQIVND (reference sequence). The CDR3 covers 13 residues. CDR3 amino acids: CASSLTENQPQHF. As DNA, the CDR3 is TGTGCCAGTAGCCTTACAGAGAATCAGCCCCAGCATTTT.

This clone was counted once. CDR3 residues: CAISLAASGSYNEQFF. As DNA, the CDR3 is TGTGCCATCAGCTTAGCGGCATCGGGATCCTACAATGAGCAGTTCTTC. This sequence joins TRBV10-3 and TRBJ2-1; D might be TRBD2 (6 bases). This CDR3 is 16 amino acids long. Trimming took off 6 bases at V and 1 base at J, with 16 bases between the two ends. Germline-derived CDR1 and CDR2 are ENHRY and SYGVKD.

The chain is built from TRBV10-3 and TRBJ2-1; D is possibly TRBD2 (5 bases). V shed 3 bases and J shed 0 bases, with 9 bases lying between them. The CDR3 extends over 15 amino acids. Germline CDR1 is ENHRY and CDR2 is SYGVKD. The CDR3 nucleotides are TGTGCCATCAGTGACAGCGGAGGCTCCTACAATGAGCAGTTCTTC. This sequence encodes CAISDSGGSYNEQFF.

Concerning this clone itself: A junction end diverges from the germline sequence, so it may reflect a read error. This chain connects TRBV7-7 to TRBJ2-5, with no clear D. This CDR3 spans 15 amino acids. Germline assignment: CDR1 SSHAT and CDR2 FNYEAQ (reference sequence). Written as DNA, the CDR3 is TGTGCTAGCAGCTTCGGGTCACGGTACCAAGAGACCCAGTACTTC. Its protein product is CASSFGSRYQETQYF.

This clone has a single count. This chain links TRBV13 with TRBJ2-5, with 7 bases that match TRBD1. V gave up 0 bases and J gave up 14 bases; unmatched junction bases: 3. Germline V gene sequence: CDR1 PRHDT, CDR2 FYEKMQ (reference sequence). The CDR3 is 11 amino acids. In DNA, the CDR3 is TGTGCCAGCAGCTTAGGGACAGGGAGCTACTTC. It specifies CASSLGTGSYF.